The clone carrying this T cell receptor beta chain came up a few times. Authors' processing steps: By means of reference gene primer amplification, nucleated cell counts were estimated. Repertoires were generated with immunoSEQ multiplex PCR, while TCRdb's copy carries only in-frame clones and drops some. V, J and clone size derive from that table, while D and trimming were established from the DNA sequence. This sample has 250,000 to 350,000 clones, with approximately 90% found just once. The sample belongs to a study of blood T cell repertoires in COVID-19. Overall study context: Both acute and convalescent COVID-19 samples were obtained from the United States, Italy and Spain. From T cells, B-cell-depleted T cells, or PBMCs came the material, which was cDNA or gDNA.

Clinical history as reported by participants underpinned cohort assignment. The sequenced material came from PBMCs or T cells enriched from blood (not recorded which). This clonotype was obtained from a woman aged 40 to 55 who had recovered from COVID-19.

The DNA of the CDR3 is TGCGCCAGCAGTGCCTTGTCGGGAGGCACAGATACGCAGTATTTT. Translated, it gives CASSALSGGTDTQYF. J is TRBJ2-3 and V is TRBV10-1, with D maybe TRBD2 (6 bases). Trimming cost V 4 bases and J 1 base, with 12 bases left between them. CDR1 is WNHNN, CDR2 SYGVQD, per germline (reference sequence). This CDR3 spans 15 amino acids.